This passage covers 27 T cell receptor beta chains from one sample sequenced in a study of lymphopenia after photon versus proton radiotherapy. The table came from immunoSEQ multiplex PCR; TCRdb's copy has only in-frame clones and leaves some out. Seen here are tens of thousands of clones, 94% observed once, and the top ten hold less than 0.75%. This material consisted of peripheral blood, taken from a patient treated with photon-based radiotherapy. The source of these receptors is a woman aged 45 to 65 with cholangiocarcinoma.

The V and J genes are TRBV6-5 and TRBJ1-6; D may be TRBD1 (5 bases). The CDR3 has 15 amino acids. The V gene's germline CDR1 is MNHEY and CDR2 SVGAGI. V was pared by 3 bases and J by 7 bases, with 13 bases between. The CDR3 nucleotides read TGTGCCAGCAGTTATAAGGGGATGGGCAATTCACCCCTCCACTTT. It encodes CASSYKGMGNSPLHF.

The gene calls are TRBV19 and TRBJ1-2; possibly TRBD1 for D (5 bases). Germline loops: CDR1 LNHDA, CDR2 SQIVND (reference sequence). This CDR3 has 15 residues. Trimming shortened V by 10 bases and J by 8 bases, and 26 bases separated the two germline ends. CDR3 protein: CATRQLGAMYEGYTF. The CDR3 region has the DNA TGTGCCACCAGACAGCTTGGGGCTATGTACGAGGGCTACACCTTC.

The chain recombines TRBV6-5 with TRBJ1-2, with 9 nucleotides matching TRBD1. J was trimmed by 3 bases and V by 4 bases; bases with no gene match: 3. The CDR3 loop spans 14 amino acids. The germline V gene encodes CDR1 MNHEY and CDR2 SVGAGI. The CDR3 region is CASSSGDRDYGYTF. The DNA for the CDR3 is TGTGCCAGCAGTTCGGGGGACAGGGACTATGGCTACACCTTC.

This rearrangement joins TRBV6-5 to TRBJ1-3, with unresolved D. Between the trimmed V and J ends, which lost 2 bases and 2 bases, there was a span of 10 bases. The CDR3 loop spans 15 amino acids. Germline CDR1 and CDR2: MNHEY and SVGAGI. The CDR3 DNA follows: TGTGCCAGCAGTTACCGCGACGGGGCTGGAAACACCATATATTTT. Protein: CASSYRDGAGNTIYF.

The CDR3 spells CASSHPRGAQADATF. The CDR3 DNA reads as TGCGCCAGCAGCCACCCTAGGGGGGCACAAGCTGACGCGACCTTC. This rearrangement joins TRBV4-1 to TRBJ1-2, with D perhaps TRBD1 (6 bases). The CDR3 loop spans 15 amino acids. Germline-derived CDR1 and CDR2 are MGHRA and YSYEKL. The V and J ends lost 3 bases and 14 bases respectively, with 25 bases between them.

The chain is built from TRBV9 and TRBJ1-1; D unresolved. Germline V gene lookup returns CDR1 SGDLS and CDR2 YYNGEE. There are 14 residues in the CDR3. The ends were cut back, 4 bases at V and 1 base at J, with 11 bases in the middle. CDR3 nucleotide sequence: TGTGCCAGCAGCCACCGGACGGAGAACACTGAAGCTTTCTTT. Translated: CASSHRTENTEAFF. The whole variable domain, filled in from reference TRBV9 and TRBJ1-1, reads DSGVTQTPKHLITATGQRVTLRCSPRSGDLSVYWYQQSLDQGLQFLIQYYNGEERAKGNILERFSAQQFPDLHSELNLSSLELGDSALYFCASSHRTENTEAFFGQGTRLTVV.

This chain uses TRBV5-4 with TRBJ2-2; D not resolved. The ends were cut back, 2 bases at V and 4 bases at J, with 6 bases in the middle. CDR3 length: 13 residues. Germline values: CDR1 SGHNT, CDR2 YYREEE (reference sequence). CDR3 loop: CASSFMATGELFF. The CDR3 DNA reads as TGTGCCAGCAGCTTCATGGCCACCGGGGAGCTGTTTTTT.

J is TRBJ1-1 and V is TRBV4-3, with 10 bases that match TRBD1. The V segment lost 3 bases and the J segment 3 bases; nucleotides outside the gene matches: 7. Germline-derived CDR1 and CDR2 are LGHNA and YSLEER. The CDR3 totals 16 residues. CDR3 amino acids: CASSHELGQGDTEAFF. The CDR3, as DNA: TGCGCCAGCAGCCATGAACTAGGACAGGGGGACACTGAAGCTTTCTTT.

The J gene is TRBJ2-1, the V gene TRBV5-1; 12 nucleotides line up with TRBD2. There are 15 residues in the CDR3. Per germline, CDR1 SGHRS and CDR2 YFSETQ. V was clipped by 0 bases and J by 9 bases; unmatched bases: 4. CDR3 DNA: TGCGCCAGCAGCTTGGCTAGCGGGGGGGCTCGTGAGCAGTTCTTC. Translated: CASSLASGGAREQFF.

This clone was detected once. CDR3: CASSLGRAGYEQYF. CDR3 sequence (DNA): TGTGCCAGCAGCTTAGGAAGGGCGGGCTACGAGCAGTACTTC. V and J are TRBV7-2 and TRBJ2-7, with a weak D call TRBD2 (5 bases). Germline CDR1 and CDR2: SGHTA and FQGNSA. The CDR3 has 14 residues. V was trimmed by 1 base and J by 3 bases, leaving 10 bases between them.

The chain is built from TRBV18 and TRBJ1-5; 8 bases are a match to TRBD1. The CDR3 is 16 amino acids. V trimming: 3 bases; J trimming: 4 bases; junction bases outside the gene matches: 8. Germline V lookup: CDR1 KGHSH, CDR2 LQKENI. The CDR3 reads CASSPTTGDRNQPQHF. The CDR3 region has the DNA TGTGCCAGCTCACCCACCACGGGGGACAGGAATCAGCCCCAGCATTTT.

The CDR3 nucleotides are TGTGCCAGCGCCGGGCCGGAACTGGGAGCTTTCTTT. Its translation: CASAGPELGAFF. This chain joins TRBV9 and TRBJ1-1; D unresolved. This CDR3 is built from 12 residues. Trimming took 7 bases from V and 10 from J, leaving 17 bases between them. In germline, CDR1 is SGDLS, CDR2 YYNGEE.

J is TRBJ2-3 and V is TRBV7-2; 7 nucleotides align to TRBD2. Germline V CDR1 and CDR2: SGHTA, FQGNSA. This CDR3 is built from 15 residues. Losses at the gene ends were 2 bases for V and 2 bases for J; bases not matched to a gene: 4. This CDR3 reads CASSLRSGTTDTQYF. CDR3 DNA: TGTGCCAGCAGCTTAAGGAGCGGGACCACAGATACGCAGTATTTT.

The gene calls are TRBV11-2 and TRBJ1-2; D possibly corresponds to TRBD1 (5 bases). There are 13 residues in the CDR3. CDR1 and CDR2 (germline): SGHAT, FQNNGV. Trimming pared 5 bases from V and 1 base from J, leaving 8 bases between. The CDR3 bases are TGTGCCAGCAGCCGACAGTTTAACTATGGCTACACCTTC. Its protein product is CASSRQFNYGYTF.

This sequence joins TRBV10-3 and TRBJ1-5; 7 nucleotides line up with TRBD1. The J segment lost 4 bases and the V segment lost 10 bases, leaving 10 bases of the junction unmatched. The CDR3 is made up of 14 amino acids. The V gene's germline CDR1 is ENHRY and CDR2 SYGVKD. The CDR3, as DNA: TGTGCCACCTCTGCAGGGACAGCTAATCAGCCCCAGCATTTT. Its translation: CATSAGTANQPQHF.

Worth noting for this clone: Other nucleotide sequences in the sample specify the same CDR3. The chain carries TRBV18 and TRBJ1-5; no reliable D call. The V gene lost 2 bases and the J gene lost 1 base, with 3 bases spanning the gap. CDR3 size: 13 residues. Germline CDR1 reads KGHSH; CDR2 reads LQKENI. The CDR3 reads CASSPGSNQPQHF. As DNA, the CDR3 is TGTGCCAGCTCACCAGGCAGCAATCAGCCCCAGCATTTT.

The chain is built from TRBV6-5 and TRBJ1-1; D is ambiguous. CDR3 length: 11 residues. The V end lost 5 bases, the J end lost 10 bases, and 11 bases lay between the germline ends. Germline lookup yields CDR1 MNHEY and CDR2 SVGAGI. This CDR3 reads CASSEGKRAFF. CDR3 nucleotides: TGTGCCAGCAGTGAAGGGAAAAGAGCTTTCTTT.

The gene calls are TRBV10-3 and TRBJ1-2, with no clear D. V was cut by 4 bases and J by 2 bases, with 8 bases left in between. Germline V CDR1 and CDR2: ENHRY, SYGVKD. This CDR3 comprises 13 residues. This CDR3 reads CAISVRENYGYTF. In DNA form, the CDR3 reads TGTGCCATCAGTGTTAGGGAAAACTATGGCTACACCTTC.

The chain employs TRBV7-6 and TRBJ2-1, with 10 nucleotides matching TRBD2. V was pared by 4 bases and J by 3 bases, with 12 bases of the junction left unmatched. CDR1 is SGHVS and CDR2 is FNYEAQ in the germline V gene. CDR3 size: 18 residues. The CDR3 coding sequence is TGTGCCAGCAGCTCCTACCGTGGTACTAGCGGGGTCTACAATGAGCAGTTCTTC. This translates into CASSSYRGTSGVYNEQFF.

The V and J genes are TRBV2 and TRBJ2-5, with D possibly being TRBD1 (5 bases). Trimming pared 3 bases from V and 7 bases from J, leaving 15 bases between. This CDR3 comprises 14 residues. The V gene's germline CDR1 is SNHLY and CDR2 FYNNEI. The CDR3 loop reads CASSEGSRVGTQYF. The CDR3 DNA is TGTGCCAGCAGTGAGGGGTCCAGGGTTGGGACCCAGTACTTC.

The CDR3 sequence: CASSQEVEREGLRTEAFF. DNA of the CDR3: TGCGCCAGCAGCCAAGAGGTTGAGAGGGAGGGCCTACGGACTGAAGCTTTCTTT. The genes are TRBV4-3 and TRBJ1-1; the D is unclear. Germline V gene data show CDR1 as LGHNA and CDR2 as YSLEER. This CDR3 spans 18 amino acids. Between the trimmed V and J ends, which lost 0 bases and 5 bases, there was a span of 22 bases.

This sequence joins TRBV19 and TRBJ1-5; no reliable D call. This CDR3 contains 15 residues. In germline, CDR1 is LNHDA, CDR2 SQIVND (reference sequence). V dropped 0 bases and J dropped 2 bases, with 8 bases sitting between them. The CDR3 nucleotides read TGTGCCAGTAGTATAGAAACGGCAGGCAATCAGCCCCAGCATTTT. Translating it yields CASSIETAGNQPQHF. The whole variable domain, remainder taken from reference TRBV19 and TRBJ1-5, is DGGITQSPKYLFRKEGQNVTLSCEQNLNHDAMYWYRQDPGQGLRLIYYSQIVNDFQKGDIAEGYSVSREKKESFPLTVTSAQKNPTAFYLCASSIETAGNQPQHFGDGTRLSIL.

For the CDR3, the DNA is TGTGCCAGTTCTCCATCCGGGACAGCAAAAGAGACCCAGTACTTC. It is translated as CASSPSGTAKETQYF. The chain uses TRBV28 and TRBJ2-5, with 7 bases aligning to TRBD1. Trimming took 9 bases from V and 3 from J; bases not matched to a gene: 13. The length of the CDR3 is 15 residues. CDR1 is MDHEN and CDR2 is SYDVKM in the germline V gene.

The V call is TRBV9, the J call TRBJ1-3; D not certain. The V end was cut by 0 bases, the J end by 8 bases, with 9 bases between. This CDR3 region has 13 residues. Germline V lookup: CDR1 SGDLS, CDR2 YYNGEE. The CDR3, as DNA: TGTGCCAGCAGCGTAGAGGAGGGCTACACCATATATTTT. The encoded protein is CASSVEEGYTIYF.

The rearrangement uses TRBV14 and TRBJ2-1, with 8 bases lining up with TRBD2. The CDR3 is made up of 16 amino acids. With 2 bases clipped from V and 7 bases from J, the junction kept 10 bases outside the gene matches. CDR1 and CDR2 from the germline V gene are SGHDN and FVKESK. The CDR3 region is CASSQFRQSGGNEQFF. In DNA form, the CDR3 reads TGTGCCAGCAGCCAATTCCGACAGAGCGGGGGAAATGAGCAGTTCTTC.

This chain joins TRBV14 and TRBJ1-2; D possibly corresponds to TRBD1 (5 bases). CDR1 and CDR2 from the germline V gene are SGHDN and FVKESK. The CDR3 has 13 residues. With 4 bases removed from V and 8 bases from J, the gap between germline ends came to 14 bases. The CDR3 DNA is TGTGCCAGCAGCCGTAAACGCCAGGGCGGCTACACCTTC. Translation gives CASSRKRQGGYTF.

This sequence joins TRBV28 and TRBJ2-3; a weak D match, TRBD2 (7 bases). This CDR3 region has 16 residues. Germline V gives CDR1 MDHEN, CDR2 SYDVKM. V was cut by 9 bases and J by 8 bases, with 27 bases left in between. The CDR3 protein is CASFPGGGGRLGTQYF. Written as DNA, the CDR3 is TGTGCCAGTTTCCCTGGGGGGGGCGGGAGACTTGGTACGCAGTATTTT.